This TCR beta chain was retrieved from a study of vaccination and CD4 T cells after COVID-19. As for the study in general: Sample collection from a few convalescent patients took place at day 14 and days 161 to 241 post-vaccination. No peptide, an HIV-1 Nef pool, or a CEFX pool was what each control culture received.

Oncomine TCR Beta short-read sequencing was applied to DNA from cultured CD4+ T cells. Each CDR3 protein gets one entry after TCRdb re-called the PCR reads with MiXCR. The sample lists 18,000 or so distinct CDR3 sequences; roughly 49% were seen once. Germline V gene data show CDR1 as SGDLS and CDR2 as YYNGEE. The CDR3 is made up of 11 amino acids. Study results and limitations: Spike mono-reactivity was found in 304 of 307 vaccine-specific clones from convalescent patients.

Indicated time point: late sampling 161 to 241 days after vaccination in a few convalescent patients. Documented treatment: roughly ten-day PBMC culture with coronavirus spike peptide pools or control peptides (ViraFEST assay). At days 3 and 7, half the medium was exchanged for fresh IL-2 medium. Details on this clonotype: Its matching antigen is unknown.

This sample comprised CD4+ T cells from blood, cultured in vitro, obtained about 7 months after SARS-CoV-2 vaccination. The chain carries TRBV9 and TRBJ1-5; no firm D call. This sequence originates from a human donor who had recovered from COVID-19. The CDR3 sequence: CSVGRGQPQHF. The DNA of the CDR3 is TGTTCGGTGGGGAGAGGGCAGCCCCAGCATTTT.